The entry below describes one TCR beta chain. Its antigen is currently not known. No much larger clone is present one base from it, and per-base qualities are unavailable. These data come from a study of blood T cell repertoires in COVID-19 (dated by TCRdb to between 2020 and 2021). A note on the overall study: The collaborator samples originated in the United States, Italy and Spain and spanned the acute and convalescent phases of COVID-19. The material from the prospective study consisted of cDNA or gDNA derived from T cells, B-cell-depleted T cells, or PBMCs. The repertoires were released in a freely available public database intended as a resource for research on the immune response to SARS-CoV-2. The dataset comprised deeply sampled blood TCRbeta repertoires from subjects exposed to, actively infected with, or recovered from COVID-19. HLA class I and class II types, where available, came from metadata supplied by the sample provider rather than from assay-based typing. A de-identified subject ID, COVID-19 status, age in years and sex were almost always included in the sample metadata. The samples were drawn from the first 160 participants of the ongoing ImmuneRACE study and from over 950 subjects provided by 6 global collaborators.

General study outcomes and caveats: How much clinical and demographic metadata was included differed by source and by participant, and the metadata was provided uncurated.

TCRbeta CDR3 regions were amplified from genomic DNA by means of the immunoSEQ Assay, a bias-controlled multiplex PCR. The authors' pipeline ran thus. Nucleated cell counts per sample were estimated from amplification of reference gene primers within the assay. To quantify the absolute abundance of each unique TCRbeta CDR3 rearrangement, sequence reads were collapsed and filtered. Productive Simpson clonality was computed per sample as the square root of Simpson's diversity index over productive rearrangements. TCRdb carries this immuneACCESS record with in-frame sequences only. Its versions omit some clonotypes, under half of them owing to an unresolved V gene in the studies checked, with the rest unexplained. V, J and clone size reflect that table, while D and trimming were determined from the DNA. This sample gives around 370,000 clones in total; around 89% of them show up just once. The top ten hold 6% to 7.5% of the sample.

Each collaborating institution followed its own protocols to collect whole blood in K2EDTA tubes. For TCRbeta analysis, collaborator samples were shipped as frozen whole blood, as isolated PBMCs, or as DNA extracted from either sample type. Sequencing was performed on peripheral blood. The origin of this receptor is a man between 18 and 29 years old with active or convalescent COVID-19.

Read as DNA, the sequence is TGTGCCAGCAGCTTAGTAGCGGGCACAGATACGCAGTATTTT. It encodes CASSLVAGTDTQYF. Recombination linked TRBV11-2 to TRBJ2-3, and possibly TRBD2, on 6 matching bases. CDR1 and CDR2 are drawn from the germline V gene: SGHAT, FQNNGV. V loses 1 base, J loses 1 base, and the germline ends lie 6 bases apart. From the cysteine up to the phenylalanine, the CDR3 has a length of 14 residues. The kept DNA is CDR3 alone, 42 bases in frame from the first base.